The present T cell receptor (beta chain) was sequenced within a study of shared clonotypes between healthy human individuals. The wider study: Three plates were used per donor for CD4 naive, three for CD4 memory, two for CD8 naive and one for CD8 memory. Study results and limitations: Clonotype sharing across donors was expected to vary with sequencing depth.

The method was immunoSEQ multiplex PCR; TCRdb's version includes in-frame clones alone and lacks a portion of them. Counted here are about 2.4 million clones, 80% to 95% occurring once; the ten biggest clones make up 0.36%. A note on this clone: Its antigen remains unknown.

CDR1 LNHDA and CDR2 SQIVND come from the germline V gene (reference sequence). This CDR3 has 17 residues. V was trimmed by 3 bases and J by 7 bases, leaving 21 bases between them. The chain employs TRBV19 and TRBJ2-2; D may be TRBD2 (5 bases). Sequenced material: naive CD4+ T cells from PBMCs. Subset: CD45RA+ positively selected. This TCR was sampled from a man between 18 and 35 years old in good health. Some clones in this sample may be carry-over from other donors' samples. The CDR3 protein is CASSIEGLVVWDGELFF. The CDR3 DNA follows: TGTGCCAGTAGTATCGAGGGCTTGGTGGTCTGGGACGGGGAGCTGTTTTTT.